The 13 T cell receptor beta chains listed next were all sequenced from one sample in a study of OX40 agonist ivuxolimab in advanced cancers. The assay was immunoSEQ multiplex PCR, and TCRdb's table has in-frame clones only and misses some. The data show 55,000 to 70,000 clones, with around four fifths seen just once and around 4.5% held by the top ten. The sample was CD4+ or CD8+ T cells sorted from blood, taken in a trial of the OX40 agonist ivuxolimab. The origin of the receptors is an adult with an advanced solid tumor such as melanoma, head and neck, liver or kidney cancer.

The chain couples TRBV7-3 to TRBJ1-5, with 7 bases identical to TRBD1. The CDR3 runs to 14 residues. The V gene's germline CDR1 is SGHTA and CDR2 FQGTGA. V lost 10 bases to trimming and J lost 2 bases; unmatched junction nucleotides: 8. CDR3 amino acids: CATQGVPGNQPQHF. The CDR3 DNA is TGTGCCACCCAGGGGGTCCCTGGCAATCAGCCCCAGCATTTT.

This chain joins TRBV9 and TRBJ2-5; D remains ambiguous. Trimming stripped 2 bases from V and 1 base from J, with 12 bases between. Germline V gene sequence: CDR1 SGDLS, CDR2 YYNGEE. The CDR3 is made up of 15 amino acids. The chain's CDR3 is CASSVYADPQETQYF. CDR3 DNA: TGTGCCAGCAGCGTCTATGCGGACCCCCAAGAGACCCAGTACTTC.

The rearrangement uses TRBV6-6 and TRBJ1-2; the D gene is possibly TRBD1 (5 bases). The CDR3 is 14 amino acids. The germline V gene encodes CDR1 MNHNY and CDR2 SVGAGI (reference sequence). The V gene lost 8 bases and the J gene lost 7 bases, with 20 bases spanning the gap. CDR3 sequence: CASRRGPGLSGYTF. In nucleotides, the CDR3 is TGTGCCAGCCGACGGGGACCCGGCCTCTCTGGCTACACCTTC.

The V call is TRBV27, the J call TRBJ1-1, with 7 bases that match TRBD1. The V segment lost 7 bases and the J segment 5 bases; nucleotides outside the gene matches: 7. This CDR3 spans 13 amino acids. Germline CDR1 reads MNHEY; CDR2 reads SMNVEV (reference sequence). The chain's CDR3 is CASKAQGETEAFF. DNA of the CDR3: TGTGCCAGCAAAGCCCAGGGGGAGACTGAAGCTTTCTTT.

The rearrangement joins TRBV5-4 to TRBJ1-1, with no clear D. The CDR3 consists of 15 residues. Germline V gene data show CDR1 as SGHNT and CDR2 as YYREEE (reference sequence). Deletions cut 0 bases from V and 3 bases from J, with 12 bases between. The CDR3 sequence: CASSLDGGTDTEAFF. CDR3 nucleotides: TGTGCCAGCAGCTTGGACGGCGGTACGGACACTGAAGCTTTCTTT.

The V and J genes are TRBV28 and TRBJ1-2; unclear D gene. This CDR3 is built from 14 residues. Trimming cost V 3 bases and J 8 bases, with 16 bases left between them. The germline V gene has CDR1 MDHEN and CDR2 SYDVKM. The CDR3 spells CASSLAPELGGYTF. The CDR3 bases are TGTGCCAGCAGTTTGGCTCCGGAGCTGGGGGGCTACACCTTC.

This sequence joins TRBV29-1 and TRBJ1-2, with 8 bases aligning to TRBD1. The trim removed 1 base at V and 6 bases at J, leaving 4 bases unmatched. Germline assignment: CDR1 SQVTM and CDR2 ANQGSEA. This CDR3 has 13 residues. As DNA, the CDR3 is TGCAGCGTTGAAGTGGACAGGGCGGATGGCTACACCTTC. As protein: CSVEVDRADGYTF.

The chain links TRBV5-5 to TRBJ2-1; D is uncertain. This CDR3 contains 13 residues. Trimming pared 1 base from V and 7 bases from J, leaving 9 bases between. Germline V lookup: CDR1 SGHKS, CDR2 YYEKEE (reference sequence). CDR3 protein: CASSLSVMNEQFF. In DNA form, the CDR3 reads TGTGCCAGCAGCTTGAGCGTAATGAATGAGCAGTTCTTC.

V gene TRBV28 combines with J gene TRBJ1-4, with TRBD1 identical over 10 bases. The CDR3 contains 16 residues. Trimming at V came to 6 bases and at J to 2 bases, leaving 6 bases not matched to a gene. Germline V gene lookup returns CDR1 MDHEN and CDR2 SYDVKM. The CDR3 DNA is TGTGCCAGCAGGCCACTGGACAGGGGGACTAATGAAAAACTGTTTTTT. Its protein product is CASRPLDRGTNEKLFF.

This clone was recorded only once. The chain has TRBV28 and TRBJ2-2; D remains unclear. The V end was cut by 3 bases, the J end by 5 bases, with 22 bases between. This CDR3 comprises 18 residues. The germline V gene encodes CDR1 MDHEN and CDR2 SYDVKM. CDR3 sequence: CASSLGLVRPNSTGELFF. The CDR3 DNA reads as TGTGCCAGCAGTTTGGGTCTGGTCAGGCCAAATTCAACCGGGGAGCTGTTTTTT.

The chain carries TRBV5-5 and TRBJ1-5, with 10 bases lining up with TRBD1. Losses at the gene ends were 4 bases for V and 7 bases for J; bases not matched to a gene: 2. CDR1 and CDR2 (germline): SGHKS, YYEKEE (reference sequence). This CDR3 contains 13 residues. For the CDR3, the DNA is TGTGCCAGCAGCGGGACAGGGGACCAGCCCCAGCATTTT. Translation: CASSGTGDQPQHF. The full variable domain, its missing parts supplied by reference TRBV5-5 and TRBJ1-5, is DAGVTQSPTHLIKTRGQQVTLRCSPISGHKSVSWYQQVLGQGPQFIFQYYEKEERGRGNFPDRFSARQFPNYSSELNVNALLLGDSALYLCASSGTGDQPQHFGDGTRLSIL.

The rearrangement joins TRBV28 to TRBJ2-6, with D possibly TRBD2 on 6 matching bases. Germline V lookup: CDR1 MDHEN, CDR2 SYDVKM. This CDR3 spans 16 amino acids. V was pared by 5 bases and J by 4 bases, with 15 bases between. Here the CDR3 DNA reads TGTGCCAGCAGTCCCTCCGGGGGTGCCGGGGCCAACGTCCTGACTTTC. Protein: CASSPSGGAGANVLTF. The full variable domain, with the rest looked up from reference TRBV28 and TRBJ2-6, is DVKVTQSSRYLVKRTGEKVFLECVQDMDHENMFWYRQDPGLGLRLIYFSYDVKMKEKGDIPEGYSVSREKKERFSLILESASTNQTSMYLCASSPSGGAGANVLTFGAGSRLTVL.

The chain uses TRBV7-8 and TRBJ1-5, with D maybe TRBD1 (6 bases). Trimming pared 4 bases from V and 6 bases from J, leaving 10 bases between. The CDR3 extends over 13 amino acids. Germline assignment: CDR1 SGHVS and CDR2 FQNEAQ. The CDR3 DNA reads TGTGCCAGCAGCTACGGACAGTCTCAGCCCCAGCATTTT. Translated: CASSYGQSQPQHF.